The clone carrying this TCR beta chain was picked up many times. This record comes from a study of patients and donors after allogeneic stem cell transplantation. TCRdb reprocessed the RT-PCR reads with MiXCR, giving one entry per CDR3 protein. The table records approximately 20,000 distinct CDR3 sequences, around 4.5% of them present only once. This CDR3 has 13 residues. The V segment lost 8 bases and the J segment 5 bases; nucleotides outside the gene matches: 7. In germline, CDR1 is SEHNR, CDR2 FQNEAQ (reference sequence). The receptor comes from a human donor who was either an allogeneic HSCT recipient or a stem cell or donor lymphocyte infusion donor (not recorded which). It is not recorded whose cells these are; they may come from a transplant donor. This chain uses TRBV7-9 with TRBJ2-7; TRBD1 matches at 9 bases. Sequencing used blood, either unsorted or a sorted T cell fraction (not recorded which). Here the CDR3 reads CASAYRGLDEQYF. CDR3 nucleotide sequence: TGTGCCAGCGCTTACAGGGGGCTGGACGAGCAGTACTTC. The full variable domain, with the rest looked up from reference TRBV7-9 and TRBJ2-7, is DTGVSQNPRHKITKRGQNVTFRCDPISEHNRLYWYRQTLGQGPEFLTYFQNEAQLEKSRLLSDRFSAERPKGSFSTLEIQRTEQGDSAMYLCASAYRGLDEQYFGPGTRLTVT.